One and the same sample provided the 6 T cell receptor beta chains below, sequenced in a study of beta chain features in type 1 diabetes. Sequencing targeted expressed TCRB transcripts, as all isolated RNA had been reverse transcribed. Some clones are missing from TCRdb's copy, which holds only in-frame ones; the method was immunoSEQ multiplex PCR. This repertoire shows 250,000 to 350,000 clones, roughly 15% found once; its top ten account for roughly 7%. The sequenced sample was central memory CD4+ T cells from blood. The receptors derive from a man aged 30-40 years in good health.

V usage is TRBV4-2 and J usage is TRBJ1-2; possibly TRBD1 for D (6 bases). CDR3 length: 19 residues. The germline V gene has CDR1 LGHNA and CDR2 YNFKEQ. V lost 0 bases and J lost 5, with 25 bases in between. CDR3 residues: CASSQDERGGGQDVYGYTF. The CDR3, as DNA: TGTGCCAGCAGCCAAGACGAACGTGGTGGGGGGCAAGACGTATATGGCTACACCTTC.

V usage is TRBV2 and J usage is TRBJ1-2; 8 bases map to TRBD1. The V and J ends lost 6 bases and 7 bases, in that order; junction bases with no gene match: 13. The CDR3 length is 15 residues. In germline, CDR1 is SNHLY, CDR2 FYNNEI. CDR3 nucleotide sequence: TGTGCCAGCAGCGAAAACTCGGACAGGGCGGGTGGCTACACCTTC. Amino acids: CASSENSDRAGGYTF.

V usage is TRBV7-7 and J usage is TRBJ2-5; D is uncertain. CDR1 SSHAT and CDR2 FNYEAQ come from the germline V gene (reference sequence). Trimming removed 6 bases at V and 4 bases at J, with 6 bases between. The CDR3 totals 11 residues. CDR3 loop: CASSPIETQYF. CDR3 nucleotides: TGTGCCAGCAGTCCAATAGAGACCCAGTACTTC.

This clone was observed a handful of times. The chain employs TRBV5-4 and TRBJ1-6; TRBD1 might be the D (5 bases). From germline, CDR1 is SGHNT and CDR2 YYREEE (reference sequence). This CDR3 region has 16 residues. V was cut by 3 bases and J by 5 bases, with 15 bases left in between. DNA for the CDR3: TGTGCCAGCAGCTCCGGGACTCCGTCCAATAATTCACCCCTCCACTTT. The encoded protein is CASSSGTPSNNSPLHF.

This clone was observed a few times. CDR3 sequence reads: CASSRSSAGGTQYF. The CDR3 DNA reads as TGTGCCAGCAGCCGCTCCTCGGCCGGGGGTACGCAGTATTTT. The chain has TRBV7-2 and TRBJ2-3; weak D call: TRBD2 (6 bases). The CDR3 extends over 14 amino acids. The V end lost 5 bases, the J end lost 8 bases, and 17 bases lay between the germline ends. CDR1 and CDR2 from the germline V gene are SGHTA and FQGNSA.

The CDR3 nucleotides read TGTGCCAGCAGCGTCGGTCACCGGGACTTGTTTGAAAAACTGTTTTTT. It encodes CASSVGHRDLFEKLFF. This chain links TRBV9 with TRBJ1-4; a possible D gene is TRBD1 (5 bases). Germline CDR1 reads SGDLS; CDR2 reads YYNGEE. V lost 2 bases to trimming and J lost 7 bases, with 18 bases between them. The CDR3 is 16 amino acids.